These 19 T cell receptor beta chains came from one sample sequenced in a study of control samples from healthy donors and cancer patients (dated by TCRdb to the early 2020s). Library creation used the immunoSEQ multiplex PCR assay. TCRdb mirrors the immuneACCESS table, restricted to in-frame sequences. Some clones are absent from its copies; in checked studies, under half trace to an unresolved V gene, and the reason for the others is unknown. This sample is represented by some 100,000 clones; less than 90% of them were singletons. Clones ranked in the top ten supply under 20% of the sample. The specimen was blood. The origin of the receptors is a woman aged 45-65 years in good health.

The chain links TRBV7-3 to TRBJ2-3; 9 nucleotides agree with TRBD1. The CDR3 sequence is 15 residues long. V dropped 5 bases and J dropped 3; count of bases not matched to a gene: 6. Germline CDR1 SGHTA, CDR2 FQGTGA. This chain's CDR3 is CASSPRQGGTDTQYF. The CDR3 bases are TGTGCCAGCAGCCCCCGACAGGGGGGAACAGATACGCAGTATTTT.

The chain has TRBV7-9 and TRBJ2-5, with 7 bases fitting TRBD1. This CDR3 comprises 13 residues. With V trimmed by 4 bases and J by 5 bases, 4 bases remained unmatched. CDR1 SEHNR and CDR2 FQNEAQ come from the germline V gene (reference sequence). CDR3 coding DNA: TGTGCCAGCAGCTACGACAGGGAGGAGACCCAGTACTTC. This encodes CASSYDREETQYF.

The rearrangement links TRBV4-1 to TRBJ2-2, with unresolved D. The CDR3 runs to 12 residues. Germline CDR1 reads MGHRA; CDR2 reads YSYEKL. Trimming took 4 bases from V and 4 from J, leaving 4 bases between them. CDR3: CASSLSTGELFF. For the CDR3, the DNA is TGCGCCAGCAGCCTAAGCACCGGGGAGCTGTTTTTT.

The V and J genes are TRBV11-2 and TRBJ1-5, with D possibly being TRBD1 (5 bases). This CDR3 contains 16 residues. Germline V gene sequence: CDR1 SGHAT, CDR2 FQNNGV. Trimming removed 3 bases at V and 4 bases at J, with 16 bases between. This chain's CDR3 is CASSLTSLGGNQPQHF. In nucleotides, the CDR3 is TGTGCCAGCAGCTTGACTTCACTCGGGGGGAATCAGCCCCAGCATTTT.

The chain employs TRBV24-1 and TRBJ1-2; TRBD1 agrees at 11 bases. Germline V CDR1 and CDR2: KGHDR, SFDVKD. Trimming removed 2 bases from V and 8 bases from J; junction bases left unmatched: 6. The CDR3 sequence is 15 residues long. CDR3 sequence (DNA): TGTGCCACCAGTGATTCTCGGACAGGGGGCCGCGGCTACACCTTC. Protein: CATSDSRTGGRGYTF.

There are a few counts of this clone. CDR3 loop: CATSDSRANRHGYTF. Here the CDR3 DNA reads TGTGCCACCAGTGATTCAAGGGCGAACCGACATGGCTACACCTTC. V and J are TRBV24-1 and TRBJ1-2, with unresolved D. Trimming pared 2 bases from V and 6 bases from J, leaving 15 bases between. CDR1 is KGHDR, CDR2 SFDVKD, per germline. This CDR3 is built from 15 residues.

The rearrangement uses TRBV27 and TRBJ1-1; D remains unclear. Trimming shortened V by 6 bases and J by 0 bases, and 8 bases separated the two germline ends. Germline values: CDR1 MNHEY, CDR2 SMNVEV (reference sequence). The CDR3 consists of 13 residues. The chain's CDR3 is CASRWGVNTEAFF. Written as DNA, the CDR3 is TGTGCCAGCAGGTGGGGTGTGAACACTGAAGCTTTCTTT.

This clone has a single count. This sequence joins TRBV5-6 and TRBJ1-1, with no clear D. The CDR3 has 14 amino acids. V lost 0 bases to trimming and J lost 7 bases, with 13 bases between them. From germline, CDR1 is SGHDT and CDR2 YYEEEE. The CDR3 region has the DNA TGTGCCAGCAGCTTGGAAGGCAGAGACTTTGAAGCTTTCTTT. Its translation is CASSLEGRDFEAFF.

The chain employs TRBV6-5 and TRBJ1-3; 8 positions agree with TRBD1. Looked up from germline, CDR1 is MNHEY and CDR2 is SVGAGI. The CDR3 sequence is 13 residues long. V was clipped by 6 bases and J by 4 bases; unmatched bases: 2. This CDR3 reads CASRTGAGNTIYF. In DNA form, the CDR3 reads TGTGCCAGCAGGACAGGGGCAGGAAACACCATATATTTT.

This clone came up once. The gene calls are TRBV6-1 and TRBJ1-5; D is unresolved. Between the trimmed V and J ends, which lost 1 base and 4 bases, there was a span of 8 bases. The CDR3 is 14 residues long. The V gene's germline CDR1 is MNHNS and CDR2 SASEGT. The DNA of the CDR3 is TGTGCCAGCAGTGAAGGACACTTAAATCAGCCCCAGCATTTT. As protein: CASSEGHLNQPQHF.

This chain uses TRBV2 with TRBJ2-1; D gene ambiguous. Germline V gene data show CDR1 as SNHLY and CDR2 as FYNNEI. CDR3 size: 15 residues. V lost 6 bases, J lost 0 bases, and 12 bases lay in between. The CDR3 region is CASRYRLYSYNEQFF. The DNA for the CDR3 is TGTGCCAGCAGATATCGACTCTACTCCTACAATGAGCAGTTCTTC.

This chain uses TRBV5-6 with TRBJ1-1; D not resolved. Trimming removed 0 bases at V and 4 bases at J, with 4 bases between. CDR1 is SGHDT and CDR2 is YYEEEE in the germline V gene. The CDR3 has 12 residues. The CDR3 nucleotides read TGTGCCAGCAGCTTGGTTGGCACTGAAGCTTTCTTT. This translates into CASSLVGTEAFF. The full variable domain, rest sourced from reference TRBV5-6 and TRBJ1-1, is DAGVTQSPTHLIKTRGQQVTLRCSPKSGHDTVSWYQQALGQGPQFIFQYYEEEERQRGNFPDRFSGHQFPNYSSELNVNALLLGDSALYLCASSLVGTEAFFGQGTRLTVV.

This chain joins TRBV5-5 and TRBJ1-6, with a possible D match to TRBD1 (5 bases). V lost 2 bases and J 10 bases, leaving 16 bases between the germline ends. Germline CDR1 is SGHKS and CDR2 is YYEKEE (reference sequence). There are 15 residues in the CDR3. The CDR3: CASSLFHRGISPLHF. The CDR3, as DNA: TGTGCCAGCAGCTTATTCCATAGGGGAATCTCACCCCTCCACTTT.

This clone was counted a few times. CDR3 region: CATKGRLTLGGANVLTF. CDR3 nucleotides: TGTGCCACCAAGGGGAGACTAACCCTTGGAGGGGCCAACGTCCTGACTTTC. The chain combines TRBV7-8 with TRBJ2-6, with D perhaps TRBD1 or TRBD2 (5 bases each). Germline V lookup: CDR1 SGHVS, CDR2 FQNEAQ. This CDR3 spans 17 amino acids. The germline V and J ends were trimmed by 10 bases and 4 bases, with 23 bases remaining between them.

The CDR3 is CASSLSTDTQYF. CDR3 nucleotides: TGTGCCAGCAGCCTGAGCACAGATACGCAGTATTTT. The rearrangement joins TRBV5-6 to TRBJ2-3, with no clear D. Germline V gene data show CDR1 as SGHDT and CDR2 as YYEEEE. Trimming left V 4 bases short and J 0 bases short, with 3 bases between. This CDR3 is built from 12 residues.

The genes are TRBV18 and TRBJ2-7; D possibly corresponds to TRBD1 (5 bases). V was pared by 2 bases and J by 3 bases, with 8 bases between. CDR1 is KGHSH, CDR2 LQKENI, per germline. The CDR3 consists of 13 residues. The CDR3 DNA reads TGTGCCAGCTCACCAATCAGGGACTACGAGCAGTACGTC. Its protein product is CASSPIRDYEQYV.

This rearrangement joins TRBV9 to TRBJ2-1; 9 bases are shared with TRBD2. V shed 4 bases and J 9 bases; nucleotides not matched to a gene: 14. Germline V gives CDR1 SGDLS, CDR2 YYNGEE. The CDR3 length is 16 residues. The CDR3 loop reads CASSPRLVAGVTEQFF. DNA of the CDR3: TGTGCCAGCAGCCCCCGTTTGGTAGCGGGGGTAACTGAGCAGTTCTTC.

CDR3 loop: CASSYPGPYRTGELFF. CDR3 bases: TGTGCCAGCAGTTACCCGGGGCCCTACCGTACCGGGGAGCTGTTTTTT. The chain has TRBV6-5 and TRBJ2-2; D tentatively fits TRBD1 or TRBD2 (5 bases each). Trimming left V 2 bases short and J 5 bases short, with 15 bases between. The CDR3 runs 16 residues. CDR1 is MNHEY and CDR2 is SVGAGI in the germline V gene.

This clone was counted only a few times. The chain combines TRBV30 with TRBJ1-6, with unresolved D. The CDR3 is 12 amino acids. CDR1 and CDR2 (germline): GTSNPN, SVGIG (reference sequence). Trimming took 1 base from V and 8 from J, leaving 6 bases between them. CDR3 in amino acids: CAWSDSHSPLHF. CDR3 nucleotides: TGTGCCTGGAGTGACAGCCATTCACCCCTCCACTTT.